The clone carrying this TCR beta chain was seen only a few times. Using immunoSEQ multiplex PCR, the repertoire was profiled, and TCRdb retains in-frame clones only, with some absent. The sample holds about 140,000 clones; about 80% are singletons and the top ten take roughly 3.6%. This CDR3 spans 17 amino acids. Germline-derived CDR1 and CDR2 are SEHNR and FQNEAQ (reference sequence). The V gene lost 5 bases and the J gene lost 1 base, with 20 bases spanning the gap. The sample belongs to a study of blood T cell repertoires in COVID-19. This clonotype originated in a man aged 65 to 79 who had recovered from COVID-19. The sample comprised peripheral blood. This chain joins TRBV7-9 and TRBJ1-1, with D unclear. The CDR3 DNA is TGTGCCAGCAGCCCCCCCGCTGTGCGGAAATGGAACACTGAAGCTTTCTTT. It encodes CASSPPAVRKWNTEAFF.